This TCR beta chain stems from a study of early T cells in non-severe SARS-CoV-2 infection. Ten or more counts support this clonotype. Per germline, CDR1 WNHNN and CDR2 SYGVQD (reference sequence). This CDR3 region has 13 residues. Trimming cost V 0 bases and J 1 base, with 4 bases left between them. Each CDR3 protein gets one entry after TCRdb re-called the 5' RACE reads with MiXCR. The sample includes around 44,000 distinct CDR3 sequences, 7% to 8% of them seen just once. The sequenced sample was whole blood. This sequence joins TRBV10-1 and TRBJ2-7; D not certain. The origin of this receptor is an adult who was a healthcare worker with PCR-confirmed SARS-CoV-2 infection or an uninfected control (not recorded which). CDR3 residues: CASSESGSYEQYF. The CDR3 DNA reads TGCGCCAGCAGTGAGTCAGGATCCTACGAGCAGTACTTC.